This T cell receptor beta chain was obtained from a study of cytomegalovirus exposure and HLA in healthy donors. Notes on the study in general: Some TCR beta chains (164 of them) were listed as cytomegalovirus-associated. In a later analysis, TCR beta V- and J-gene trimming showed a link to a missense DCLRE1C variant.

J was trimmed by 5 bases and V by 11 bases; bases with no gene match: 8. The CDR3 is 13 amino acids. The germline V gene encodes CDR1 WNHNN and CDR2 SYGVQD (reference sequence). This PCR relied on a set of 60 Vbeta primers and 13 Jbeta primers. Sequencing was performed with immunoSEQ multiplex PCR; in TCRdb, only in-frame clones are kept and a portion is missing. This table holds 200,000 or so clones, roughly 83% found once. This clone was detected once. The antigen remains undetermined. Additional DNA sequences in this sample encode the identical CDR3. The sequencing sample was made of PBMCs. This clonotype was sampled from a boy under 10 years old in good health and CMV-seronegative. The rearrangement uses TRBV10-1 and TRBJ2-5, with TRBD1 matching 10 bases. For the CDR3, the DNA is TGCGCCGGATCGGGACAGGGGAATGAGACCCAGTACTTC. This gives the protein CAGSGQGNETQYF.